The entry below gives a single T cell receptor beta chain sequence along with its context. This sample stems from a study of cytomegalovirus exposure and HLA in healthy donors. Trimming shortened V by 3 bases and J by 7 bases, and 10 bases separated the two germline ends. The CDR3 is 12 residues long. The germline CDR1 and CDR2 sequences are SGHTS and YDEGEE. TCRdb keeps only in-frame clones here, not all; method: immunoSEQ multiplex PCR. In the table there are 75,000 to 95,000 clones, about 96% of which are singletons. The chain uses TRBV5-8 and TRBJ1-2; tentatively, D is TRBD1 (6 bases). The sequence was obtained from a man aged 18 to 30 in good health and CMV-seronegative. Specimen: PBMCs. The CDR3 reads CASSSTGFGYTF. DNA for the CDR3: TGTGCCAGCAGCTCCACAGGGTTTGGCTACACCTTC. The whole variable domain, filled in from reference TRBV5-8 and TRBJ1-2, reads EAGVTQSPTHLIKTRGQQATLRCSPISGHTSVYWYQQALGLGLQFLLWYDEGEERNRGNFPPRFSGRQFPNYSSELNVNALELEDSALYLCASSSTGFGYTFGSGTRLTVV.